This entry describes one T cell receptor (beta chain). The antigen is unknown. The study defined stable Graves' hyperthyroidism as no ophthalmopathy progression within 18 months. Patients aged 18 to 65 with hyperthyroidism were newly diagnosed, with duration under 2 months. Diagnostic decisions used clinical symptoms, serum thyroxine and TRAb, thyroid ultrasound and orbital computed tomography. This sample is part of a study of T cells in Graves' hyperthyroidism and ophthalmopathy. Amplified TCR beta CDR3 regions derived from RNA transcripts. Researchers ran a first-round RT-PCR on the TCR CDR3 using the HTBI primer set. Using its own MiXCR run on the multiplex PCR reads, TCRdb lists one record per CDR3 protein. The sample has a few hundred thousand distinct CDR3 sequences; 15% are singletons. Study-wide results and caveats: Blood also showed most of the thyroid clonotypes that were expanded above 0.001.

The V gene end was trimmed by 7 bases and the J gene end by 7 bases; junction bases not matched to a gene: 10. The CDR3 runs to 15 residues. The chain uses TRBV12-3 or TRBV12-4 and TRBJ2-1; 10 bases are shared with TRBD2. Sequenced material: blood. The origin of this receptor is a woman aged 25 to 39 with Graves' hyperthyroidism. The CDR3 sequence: CASTRSGGGRNEQFF. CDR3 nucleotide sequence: TGTGCCAGCACCCGAAGCGGGGGGGGAAGGAATGAGCAGTTCTTC.